This TCR beta chain was captured by sequencing in a study of B cell selection in AIRE deficiency. This CDR3 has 16 residues. Per germline, CDR1 SGHDN and CDR2 FVKESK. With 7 bases removed from V and 5 bases from J, the gap between germline ends came to 23 bases. General study points: Patient Tconv cells held around a third of Treg sequences shared by healthy donors. Shorter CDR3s marked shared Treg sequences, biased toward few non-templated insertions. Of approximately 3,700 shared Treg TCRbeta sequences, over 25% were healthy-only, just under 9.5% patient-only.

Method: immunoSEQ multiplex PCR; TCRdb's copy keeps in-frame clones and lacks some. The sample shows about 15,000 clones, 85% to 95% of them seen only once. Regulatory T cells were sorted as CD4+CD25hiCD127low/negative cells. As for this clone: The antigen is unknown.

The TCR sequence derives from a human donor with AIRE deficiency. Material: Tregs sorted from PBMCs. The chain uses TRBV14 and TRBJ1-2; tentatively, D is TRBD1 (5 bases). CDR3 in amino acids: CASMGGGSGRRYGYTF. The CDR3 nucleotides are TGTGCCAGCATGGGGGGAGGGTCCGGGCGGAGGTATGGCTACACCTTC. The whole variable domain, filled in from reference TRBV14 and TRBJ1-2, reads EAGVTQFPSHSVIEKGQTVTLRCDPISGHDNLYWYRRVMGKEIKFLLHFVKESKQDESGMPNNRFLAERTGGTYSTLKVQPAELEDSGVYFCASMGGGSGRRYGYTFGSGTRLTVV.